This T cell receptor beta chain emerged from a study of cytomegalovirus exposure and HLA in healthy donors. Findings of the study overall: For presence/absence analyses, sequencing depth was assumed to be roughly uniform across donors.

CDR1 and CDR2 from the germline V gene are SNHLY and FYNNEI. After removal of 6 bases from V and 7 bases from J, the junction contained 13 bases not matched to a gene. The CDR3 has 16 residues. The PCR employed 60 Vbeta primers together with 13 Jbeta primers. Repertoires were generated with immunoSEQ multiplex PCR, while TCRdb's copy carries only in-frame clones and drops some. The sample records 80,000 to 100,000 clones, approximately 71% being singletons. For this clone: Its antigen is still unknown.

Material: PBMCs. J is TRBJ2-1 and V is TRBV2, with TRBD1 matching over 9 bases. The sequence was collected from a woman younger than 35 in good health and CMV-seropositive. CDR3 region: CASSIKPGQGRNEQFF. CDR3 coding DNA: TGTGCCAGCAGCATCAAACCGGGACAGGGTAGAAATGAGCAGTTCTTC.